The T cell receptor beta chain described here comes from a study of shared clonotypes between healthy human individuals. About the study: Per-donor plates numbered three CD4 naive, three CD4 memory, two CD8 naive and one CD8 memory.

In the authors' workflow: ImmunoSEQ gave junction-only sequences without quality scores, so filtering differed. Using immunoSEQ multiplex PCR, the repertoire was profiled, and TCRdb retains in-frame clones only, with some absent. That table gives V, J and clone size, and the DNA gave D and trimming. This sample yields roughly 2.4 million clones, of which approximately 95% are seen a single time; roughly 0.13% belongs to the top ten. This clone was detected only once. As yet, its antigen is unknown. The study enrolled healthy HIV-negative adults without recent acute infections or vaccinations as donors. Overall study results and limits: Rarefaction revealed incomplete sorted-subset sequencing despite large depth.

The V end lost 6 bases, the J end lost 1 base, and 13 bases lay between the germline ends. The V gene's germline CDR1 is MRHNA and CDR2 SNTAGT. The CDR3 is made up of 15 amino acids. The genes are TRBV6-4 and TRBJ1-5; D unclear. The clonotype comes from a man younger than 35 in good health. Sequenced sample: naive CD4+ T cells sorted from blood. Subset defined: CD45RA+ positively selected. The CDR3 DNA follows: TGTGCCAGCAGCGCCTCAGAGAGCAGCAATCAGCCCCAGCATTTT. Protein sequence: CASSASESSNQPQHF.